These T cell receptor beta chains were read from a single sample in a study of response to subunit inactivated influenza vaccine. One entry per CDR3 protein results from TCRdb running MiXCR on the RT-PCR reads. The sample consists of roughly 650,000 distinct CDR3 sequences, about 14% of them appearing once. The sequencing used PBMCs from blood, collected 14 to 15 days before vaccination. The receptors shown here come from a man aged 45-60 years who received an inactivated influenza vaccine. Both conserved end residues are trimmed from each CDR3. Each record gives: D gene, J gene, V gene, CDR3 protein. A D gene is named only where the DNA matches it firmly.

>TRBD1|TRBJ1-6|TRBV7-9
ASSLVTGVESPLH
>TRBD1|TRBJ2-1|TRBV6-1
ASRGADRGRRVNNEQF
>TRBD2|TRBJ2-1|TRBV30
AWSVHSGLRGNEQF
>.|TRBJ1-6|TRBV5-1
ASSLEGGPRSPLH
>.|TRBJ2-2|TRBV5-1
ASRYSGNTGELF
>.|TRBJ2-7|TRBV9
ASSVGTDSYEQY
>TRBD1|TRBJ2-5|TRBV4-1
ASSQRWDRVVQETQY
>.|TRBJ2-1|TRBV20-1
SARVDGKSYNEQF
>.|TRBJ1-3|TRBV18
ASSTQTGRTSGNTIY
>TRBD1|TRBJ1-4|TRBV2
ASRVQGRQGKLF
>TRBD2|TRBJ2-5|TRBV7-2
ASSPLGLVQETQY
>.|TRBJ2-1|TRBV10-3
AISATELSYNEQF
>.|TRBJ2-1|TRBV4-2
ASSQATGNEQF
>.|TRBJ2-3|TRBV29-1
SVGYNTDTQY
>TRBD2|TRBJ2-5|TRBV4-2
ASSQDPAGGGETQY
>TRBD1|TRBJ1-1|TRBV7-9
ASSLGQGAGYTEAF
>.|TRBJ2-2|TRBV6-5
ASSYSRRSGELF
>TRBD1|TRBJ2-5|TRBV28
ASSERDRDYQETQY
>TRBD1|TRBJ2-7|TRBV10-3
AISDRGQGNEQY
>.|TRBJ2-2|TRBV4-2
ASSQEWGTFSGELF
>TRBD1|TRBJ2-3|TRBV11-2
ARSDRDRGRFGTDTQY
>TRBD2|TRBJ2-7|TRBV4-3
ASSPRGTSGGSYEQY
>TRBD2|TRBJ2-5|TRBV5-1
ASRKGTSGVQETQY
>.|TRBJ1-2|TRBV29-1
SVARKGHSEPNYGYT
>TRBD1|TRBJ1-2|TRBV28
ASRDPGQGSIT
>.|TRBJ2-7|TRBV10-2
ASSVRGWREQY
>TRBD1|TRBJ1-1|TRBV5-1
ASSMDRVMNTEAF
>TRBD2|TRBJ2-3|TRBV7-2
ASSHSAGVGGTDTQY
>TRBD1|TRBJ1-2|TRBV20-1
SAARQGQSGGYT
>TRBD1|TRBJ2-1|TRBV9
ASSVGQGANNEQF
>TRBD1|TRBJ1-1|TRBV2
ASTRQGRKAF
>.|TRBJ1-5|TRBV7-2
ASSLVGSQGDQPQH
>.|TRBJ2-2|TRBV20-1
SAARTLGPGELF
>.|TRBJ2-7|TRBV24-1
ATSEGFEQY
>.|TRBJ2-7|TRBV3-1
ASSQWTDTYEQY
>.|TRBJ1-3|TRBV6-6
ASSYWEGNTIY
>TRBD1|TRBJ2-7|TRBV7-6
ASSLAGQGIYEQY
>.|TRBJ2-7|TRBV20-1
SARPYYEQY
>.|TRBJ1-6|TRBV4-1
ASSQVGGGNSPLH
>TRBD1|TRBJ2-7|TRBV28
ASSAVRTGLYEQY
>TRBD1|TRBJ1-3|TRBV15
ATSRPTGSGNTIY
>.|TRBJ2-2|TRBV5-6
ASSLDPRNTGELF